The T cell receptor (beta chain) described here comes from a study of T cell changes during pregnancy in multiple sclerosis. TCRdb's copy holds only in-frame clones and misses some; the assay was immunoSEQ multiplex PCR. Among tens of thousands of clones, approximately 90% were seen once, and the ten largest hold over 0.6%. There are 13 residues in the CDR3. Germline assignment: CDR1 SNHLY and CDR2 FYNNEI. V lost 8 bases and J lost 2, with 13 bases in between. V is TRBV2 and J is TRBJ2-7, with D possibly being TRBD2 (5 bases). The specimen comprised CD4+ T cells from peripheral blood mononuclear cells, sampled in the first trimester of pregnancy. The receptor's source is a female donor in good health, enrolled as a control in a pregnancy study. CDR3 protein: CASSSTVTYEQYF. The CDR3 nucleotides read TGTGCCAGCTCTAGCACAGTTACCTACGAGCAGTACTTC.